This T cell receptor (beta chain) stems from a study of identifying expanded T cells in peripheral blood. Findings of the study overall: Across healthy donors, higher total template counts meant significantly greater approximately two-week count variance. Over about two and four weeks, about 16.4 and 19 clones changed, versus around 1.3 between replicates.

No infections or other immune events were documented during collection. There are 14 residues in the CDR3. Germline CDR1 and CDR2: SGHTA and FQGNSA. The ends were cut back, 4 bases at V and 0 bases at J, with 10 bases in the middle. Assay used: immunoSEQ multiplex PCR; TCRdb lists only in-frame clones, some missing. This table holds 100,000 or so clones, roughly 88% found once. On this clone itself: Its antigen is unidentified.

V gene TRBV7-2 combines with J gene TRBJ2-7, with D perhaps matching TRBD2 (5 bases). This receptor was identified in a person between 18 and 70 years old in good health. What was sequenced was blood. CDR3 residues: CASSSWTSSYEQYF. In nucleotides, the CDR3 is TGTGCCAGCAGCTCTTGGACTTCCTCCTACGAGCAGTACTTC.